These 5 T cell receptor beta chains originate from one sample sequenced in a study of CD8 T cells in Susac syndrome (dated by TCRdb to between 2019 and 2020). The library was generated by the immunoSEQ multiplex PCR assay. RNA was extracted with the RNeasy kit and 0.5 to 1 ug was reverse transcribed using random hexamers. Using fastp trimming at Q25 and MiXCR clonotype assembly, TCRdb reanalyzed the public sequencing data and kept in-frame beta chains. Entries that share a CDR3 protein sequence are merged under the most common genes and DNA. Here the sample has approximately 200,000 distinct CDR3 sequences; nearly 95% occur a single time. The ten largest clones capture about 0.09% of the sample. Sequencing was carried out using CD4+ T cells from PBMCs. The receptors shown here come from a human donor with multiple sclerosis.

V and J are TRBV13 and TRBJ2-5; 7 positions match TRBD1. Per the germline V gene, CDR1 is PRHDT and CDR2 is FYEKMQ (reference sequence). The CDR3 spans 13 residues. The V and J ends lost 5 bases and 5 bases, in that order; junction bases with no gene match: 5. CDR3 amino acids: CASSPQGVETQYF. The DNA of the CDR3 is TGTGCCAGCAGCCCCCAGGGGGTTGAGACCCAGTACTTC.

The chain is built from TRBV12-3 or TRBV12-4 and TRBJ2-3; D is unclear. Trimming pared 7 bases from V and 2 bases from J, leaving 7 bases between. CDR3 length: 12 residues. The CDR3 here is CASTSLTDTQYF. In DNA form, the CDR3 reads TGTGCCAGCACCTCCCTCACAGATACGCAGTATTTT.

The rearrangement links TRBV6-1 to TRBJ2-5, with D perhaps TRBD1 (5 bases). V was trimmed by 7 bases and J by 2 bases, leaving 11 bases between them. Per the germline V gene, CDR1 is MNHNS and CDR2 is SASEGT. This CDR3 contains 13 residues. The CDR3 region has the DNA TGTGCCAGCACCTCGACAGTTCAAGAGACCCAGTACTTC. Its protein is CASTSTVQETQYF.

This clonotype was recorded only once. The chain uses TRBV20-1 and TRBJ2-5; weak D call: TRBD2 (7 bases). V was trimmed by 3 bases and J by 5 bases, leaving 19 bases between them. The CDR3 has 15 residues. CDR1 is DFQATT, CDR2 SNEGSKA, per germline (reference sequence). CDR3 in amino acids: CSARSPSGEGETQYF. The CDR3 nucleotides read TGCAGTGCTAGGTCCCCGTCAGGGGAGGGCGAGACCCAGTACTTC.

The V gene is TRBV11-2, the J gene TRBJ2-3; D remains ambiguous. This CDR3 has 16 amino acids. The germline V gene has CDR1 SGHAT and CDR2 FQNNGV. Deletions cut 5 bases from V and 2 bases from J, with 17 bases between. For the CDR3, the DNA is TGTGCCAGCAGCCCCCGCGCCGGTTATTTCACAGATACGCAGTATTTT. Protein sequence: CASSPRAGYFTDTQYF.